This TCR beta chain was observed in a study of T-cell memory formation after mild COVID-19. This clonotype has only a few counts. V shed 5 bases, J shed 3 bases, and the junction held 9 bases outside the gene matches. Germline CDR1 SGHTA, CDR2 FQGNSA. CDR3 length: 16 residues. TCRdb re-analysed the 5' RACE reads in MiXCR, keeping a single row per CDR3 protein. The sample yields some 290,000 distinct CDR3 sequences, roughly 15% seen once. This receptor was identified in a man between 18 and 35 years old who had mild COVID-19 (a few samples of this study predate the infection). Cell type and time point are not known. The chain is built from TRBV7-2 and TRBJ1-2; 10 bases are shared with TRBD1. The sample comprised PBMCs or a T cell subset sorted from them (not recorded which). As DNA, the CDR3 is TGTGCCAGCAGCACCTCCCGGACAGGGGGGGACTATGGCTACACCTTC. Amino acids: CASSTSRTGGDYGYTF.